This T cell receptor beta chain was sequenced for a study of blood T cell repertoires in COVID-19. Per the original methods: By means of reference gene primer amplification, nucleated cell counts were estimated. Data came from immunoSEQ multiplex PCR; TCRdb stores just in-frame clones and leaves some out. V, J and clone size are taken as reported in that table, and D and trimming were inferred from the DNA itself. The sample yields about 200,000 clones, around 81% seen once. The germline V gene encodes CDR1 MNHNS and CDR2 SASEGT. J gave up 2 bases and V 2 bases, and 5 bases lay outside the gene matches. CDR3 length: 15 residues.

The clonotype originates from a woman between 40 and 50 years old with acute COVID-19. The sample consisted of PBMCs or T cells enriched from blood (not recorded which). The V call is TRBV6-1, the J call TRBJ2-7; 8 positions match TRBD1. CDR3 sequence (DNA): TGTGCCAGCAGTGAACTGACAGGGGTAACCTACGAGCAGTACTTC. Residues: CASSELTGVTYEQYF.